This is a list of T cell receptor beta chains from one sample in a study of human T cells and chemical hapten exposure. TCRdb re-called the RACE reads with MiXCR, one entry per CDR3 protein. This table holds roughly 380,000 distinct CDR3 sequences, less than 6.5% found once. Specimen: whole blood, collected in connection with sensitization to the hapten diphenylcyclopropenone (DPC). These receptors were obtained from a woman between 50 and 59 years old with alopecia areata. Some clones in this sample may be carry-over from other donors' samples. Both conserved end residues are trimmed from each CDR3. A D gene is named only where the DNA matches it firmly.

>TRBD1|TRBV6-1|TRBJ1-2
ASSGGQSGYT
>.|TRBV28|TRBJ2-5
ASSSHRRGTQY
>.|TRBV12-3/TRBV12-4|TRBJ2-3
ASTVGGITNTQY
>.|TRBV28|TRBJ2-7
ASAVSGRGPYDEQY
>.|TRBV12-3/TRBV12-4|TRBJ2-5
ASRAGTETQY
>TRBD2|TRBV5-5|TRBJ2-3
ASRPLGLAGGTDTQY
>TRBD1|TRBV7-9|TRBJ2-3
ASMAGGDDTQY
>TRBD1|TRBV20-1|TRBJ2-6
SARDGQGSGANVLT
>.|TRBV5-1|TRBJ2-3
ASSLEGEPDTQY
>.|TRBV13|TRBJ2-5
ASSLSNQETQY
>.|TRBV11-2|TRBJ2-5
ASSLYLGRETQY
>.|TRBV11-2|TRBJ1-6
ASSGDYNSPLH
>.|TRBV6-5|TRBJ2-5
ASSSTDETQY
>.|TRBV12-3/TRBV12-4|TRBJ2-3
ASSSAPDTQY
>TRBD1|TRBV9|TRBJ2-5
ASSVDRGLETQY
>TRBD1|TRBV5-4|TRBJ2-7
ASSFRDRAYEQY
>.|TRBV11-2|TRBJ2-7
ASSLAPGGAYEQY
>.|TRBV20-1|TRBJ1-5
SASKGDQPQH
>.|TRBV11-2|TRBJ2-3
ASSLGGRPADTQY
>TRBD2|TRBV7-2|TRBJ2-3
ASSLFAGGLTDTQY
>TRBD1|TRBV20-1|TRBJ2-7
SASSGQTYEQY
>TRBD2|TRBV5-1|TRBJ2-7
ASSQLAGGRYEQY
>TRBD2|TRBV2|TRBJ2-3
ASSETLAGIVHTQY
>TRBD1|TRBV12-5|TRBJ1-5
ASGLQGQNQPQH